This record looks at one TCR beta chain sequence and its context. The target antigen is unknown. There are 10 residues in the CDR3. V dropped 0 bases and J dropped 8 bases, with 2 bases sitting between them. Germline CDR1 is SGHRS and CDR2 is YFSETQ. Treg sorting used a CD4+CD25+CD127-/low gate. Semi-nested PCR with Nested Universal Primer A followed constant-region reverse priming of full-length variable regions. From the 5' RACE reads, TCRdb called clonotypes with MiXCR, one entry per CDR3 protein. This sample has over 10,000 distinct CDR3 sequences, with roughly 51% found just once. Study-level points and caveats: The larger cohort examined one V-J beta rearrangement, not whole repertoires.

V and J are TRBV5-1 and TRBJ1-2; D unclear. The specimen was tumor-infiltrating Tregs sorted from the breast tumor. This receptor was obtained from a female donor with breast cancer. DNA for the CDR3: TGCGCCAGCAGCTTGGGAGGCTACACCTTC. Translated: CASSLGGYTF.